Below, 6 T cell receptor beta chains from the same sample are listed, as sequenced in a study of OX40 agonist ivuxolimab in advanced cancers. Libraries were prepared by immunoSEQ multiplex PCR; TCRdb keeps only in-frame clonotypes and omits some of them. There are 40,000 or so clones in the sample; more than 75% occur only once, and approximately 15% lies in the top ten. Sample: CD4+ or CD8+ T cells sorted from blood, taken in a trial of the OX40 agonist ivuxolimab. Receptors were obtained from an adult with an advanced solid tumor such as melanoma, head and neck, liver or kidney cancer.

The genes are TRBV2 and TRBJ1-1; no firm D call. The ends were cut back, 7 bases at V and 7 bases at J, with 10 bases in the middle. This CDR3 comprises 11 residues. From germline, CDR1 is SNHLY and CDR2 FYNNEI. The CDR3 DNA reads as TGTGCCAGCACCCCGACCCTTGAAGCTTTCTTT. Its translation: CASTPTLEAFF.

V gene TRBV2 combines with J gene TRBJ2-7; TRBD1 agrees at 11 bases. This CDR3 is built from 14 residues. With V trimmed by 4 bases and J by 4 bases, 3 bases remained unmatched. Per germline, CDR1 SNHLY and CDR2 FYNNEI. The CDR3 protein is CASSVDRGLYEQYF. CDR3 bases: TGTGCCAGCAGTGTGGACAGGGGGCTTTACGAGCAGTACTTC.

As DNA, the CDR3 is TGTGCCAGCAGCTTAGGGGGGGGGAATCAGCCCCAGCATTTT. This sequence encodes CASSLGGGNQPQHF. The chain has TRBV7-2 and TRBJ1-5, with D possibly being TRBD1 (5 bases). CDR1 and CDR2 from the germline V gene are SGHTA and FQGNSA. V was cut by 1 base and J by 4 bases, with 8 bases left in between. This CDR3 is 14 amino acids long.

The rearrangement joins TRBV5-6 to TRBJ2-7, with TRBD1 identical over 10 bases. The trim removed 5 bases at V and 5 bases at J, leaving 4 bases unmatched. In germline, CDR1 is SGHDT, CDR2 YYEEEE. The CDR3 is 13 residues long. CDR3 loop: CASRGTGVNEQYF. The CDR3 DNA is TGTGCCAGCAGGGGGACAGGGGTTAACGAGCAGTACTTC.

The V and J genes are TRBV6-4 and TRBJ2-3; the D is unclear. Germline V gene data show CDR1 as MRHNA and CDR2 as SNTAGT. This CDR3 region has 15 residues. Trimming removed 3 bases at V and 1 base at J, with 11 bases between. In nucleotides, the CDR3 is TGTGCCAGCAGTGAAACAGCTTCAGGCACAGATACGCAGTATTTT. This sequence encodes CASSETASGTDTQYF.

Note on this clone: A junction end diverges from the germline sequence, so it may reflect a read error. The V gene is TRBV5-1, the J gene TRBJ2-7; TRBD2 agrees at 7 bases. Looked up from germline, CDR1 is SGHRS and CDR2 is YFSETQ. The CDR3 has 14 residues. CDR3 residues: CASSRGEAGYEQYF. CDR3 nucleotide sequence: TGTGCCAGCAGCCGGGGGGAGGCAGGCTACGAGCAGTACTTC.